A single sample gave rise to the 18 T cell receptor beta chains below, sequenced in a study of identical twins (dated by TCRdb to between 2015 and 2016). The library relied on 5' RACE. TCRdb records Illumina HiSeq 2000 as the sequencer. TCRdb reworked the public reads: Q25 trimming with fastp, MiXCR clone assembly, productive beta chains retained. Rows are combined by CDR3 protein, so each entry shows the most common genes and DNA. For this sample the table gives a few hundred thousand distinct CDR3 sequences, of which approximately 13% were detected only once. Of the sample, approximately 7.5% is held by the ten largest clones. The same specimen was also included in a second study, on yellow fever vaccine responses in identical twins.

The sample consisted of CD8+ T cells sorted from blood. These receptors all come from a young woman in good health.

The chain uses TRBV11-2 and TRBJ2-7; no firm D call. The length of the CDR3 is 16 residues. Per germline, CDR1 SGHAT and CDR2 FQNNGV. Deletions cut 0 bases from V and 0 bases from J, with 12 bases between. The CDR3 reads CASSLDLLTASYEQYF. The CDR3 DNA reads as TGTGCCAGCAGCTTAGATCTATTAACAGCCTCCTACGAGCAGTACTTC. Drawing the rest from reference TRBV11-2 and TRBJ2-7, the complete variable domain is EAGVAQSPRYKIIEKRQSVAFWCNPISGHATLYWYQQILGQGPKLLIQFQNNGVVDDSQLPKDRFSAERLKGVDSTLKIQPAKLEDSAVYLCASSLDLLTASYEQYFGPGTRLTVT.

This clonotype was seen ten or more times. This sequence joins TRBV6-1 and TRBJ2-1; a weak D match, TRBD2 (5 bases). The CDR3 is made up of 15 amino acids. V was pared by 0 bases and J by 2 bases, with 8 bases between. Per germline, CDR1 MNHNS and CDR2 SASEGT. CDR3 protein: CASSEAGEPYNEQFF. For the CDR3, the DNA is TGTGCCAGCAGTGAAGCGGGAGAACCCTACAATGAGCAGTTCTTC.

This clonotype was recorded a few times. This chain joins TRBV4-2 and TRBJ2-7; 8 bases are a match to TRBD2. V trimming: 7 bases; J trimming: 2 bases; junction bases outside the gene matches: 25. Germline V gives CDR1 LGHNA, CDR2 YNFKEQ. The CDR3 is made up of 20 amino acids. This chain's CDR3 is CASTPGPGGGRTEPPYEQYF. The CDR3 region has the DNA TGTGCCAGCACCCCGGGCCCGGGTGGCGGGAGGACTGAACCACCCTACGAGCAGTACTTC.

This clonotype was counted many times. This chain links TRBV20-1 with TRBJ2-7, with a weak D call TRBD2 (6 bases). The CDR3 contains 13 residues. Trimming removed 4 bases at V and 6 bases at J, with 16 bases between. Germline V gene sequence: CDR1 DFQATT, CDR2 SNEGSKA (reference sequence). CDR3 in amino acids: CSAIGDRELEQYF. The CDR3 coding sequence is TGCAGTGCTATAGGGGACCGGGAGCTCGAGCAGTACTTC.

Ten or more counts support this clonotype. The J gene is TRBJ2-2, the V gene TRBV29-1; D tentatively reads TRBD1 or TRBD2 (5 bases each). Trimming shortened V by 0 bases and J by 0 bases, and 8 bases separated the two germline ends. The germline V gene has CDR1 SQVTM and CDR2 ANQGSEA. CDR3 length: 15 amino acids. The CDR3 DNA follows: TGCAGCGTTGAAGAGGGACGGACGAACACCGGGGAGCTGTTTTTT. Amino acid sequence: CSVEEGRTNTGELFF.

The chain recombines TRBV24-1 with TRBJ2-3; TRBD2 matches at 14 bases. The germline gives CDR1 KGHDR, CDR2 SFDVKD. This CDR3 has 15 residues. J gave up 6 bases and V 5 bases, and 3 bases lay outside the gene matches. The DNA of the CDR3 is TGTGCCACCAGTGGGGGACTAGCGGGGGATGATACGCAGTATTTT. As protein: CATSGGLAGDDTQYF.

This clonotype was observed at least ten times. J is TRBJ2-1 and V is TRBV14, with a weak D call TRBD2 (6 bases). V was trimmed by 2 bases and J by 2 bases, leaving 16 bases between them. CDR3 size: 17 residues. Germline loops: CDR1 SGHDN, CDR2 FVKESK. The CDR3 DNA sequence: TGTGCCAGCAGCCAACCCCTAGCGAGTGGGCCCTACAATGAGCAGTTCTTC. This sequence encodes CASSQPLASGPYNEQFF.

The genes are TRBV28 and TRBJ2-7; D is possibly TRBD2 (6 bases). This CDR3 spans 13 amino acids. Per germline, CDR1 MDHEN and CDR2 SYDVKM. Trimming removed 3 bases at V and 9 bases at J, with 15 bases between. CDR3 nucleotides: TGTGCCAGCAGTTTGGGACTCAGGGAGTGGCAGTACTTC. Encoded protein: CASSLGLREWQYF.

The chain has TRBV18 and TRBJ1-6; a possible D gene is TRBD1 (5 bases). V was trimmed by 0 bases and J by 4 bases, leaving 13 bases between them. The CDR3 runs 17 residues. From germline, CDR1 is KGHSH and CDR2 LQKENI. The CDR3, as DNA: TGTGCCAGCTCACCACCGTCTCCAGGGAATTATAATTCACCCCTCCACTTT. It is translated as CASSPPSPGNYNSPLHF.

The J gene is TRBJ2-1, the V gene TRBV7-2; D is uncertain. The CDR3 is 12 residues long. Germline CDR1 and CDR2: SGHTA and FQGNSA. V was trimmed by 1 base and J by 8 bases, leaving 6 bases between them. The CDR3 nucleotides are TGTGCCAGCAGCTTAGTCTCCCATGAGCAGTTCTTC. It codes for CASSLVSHEQFF.

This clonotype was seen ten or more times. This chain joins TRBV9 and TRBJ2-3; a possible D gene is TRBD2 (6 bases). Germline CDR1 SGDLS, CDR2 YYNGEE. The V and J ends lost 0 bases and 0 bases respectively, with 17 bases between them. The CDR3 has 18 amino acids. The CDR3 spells CASSVEGLVLTSTDTQYF. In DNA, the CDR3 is TGTGCCAGCAGCGTAGAGGGACTCGTGTTGACTAGCACAGATACGCAGTATTTT.

The CDR3 reads CASSHGDQPQHF. The CDR3 region has the DNA TGTGCCAGCAGCCACGGGGATCAGCCCCAGCATTTT. V and J are TRBV7-9 and TRBJ1-5; no firm D call. The V and J ends lost 5 bases and 5 bases respectively, with 7 bases between them. Germline CDR1 is SEHNR and CDR2 is FQNEAQ (reference sequence). CDR3 length: 12 residues.

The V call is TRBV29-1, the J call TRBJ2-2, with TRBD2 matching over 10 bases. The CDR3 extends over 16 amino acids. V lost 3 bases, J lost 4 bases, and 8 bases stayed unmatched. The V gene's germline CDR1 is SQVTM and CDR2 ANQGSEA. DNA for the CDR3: TGCAGCGTTGAGTTTCGGCTAGCGGGAGTCACCGGGGAGCTGTTTTTT. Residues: CSVEFRLAGVTGELFF.

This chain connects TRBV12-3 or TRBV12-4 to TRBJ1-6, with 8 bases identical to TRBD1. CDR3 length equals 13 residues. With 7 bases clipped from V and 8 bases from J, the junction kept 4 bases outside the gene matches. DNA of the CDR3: TGTGCCAGCACCGGACAGGGAGATTCACCCCTCCACTTT. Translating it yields CASTGQGDSPLHF.

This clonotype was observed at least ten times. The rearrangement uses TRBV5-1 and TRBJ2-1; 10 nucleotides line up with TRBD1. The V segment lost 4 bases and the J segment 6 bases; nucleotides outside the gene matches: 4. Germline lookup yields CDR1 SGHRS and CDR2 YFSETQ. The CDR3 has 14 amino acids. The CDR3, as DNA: TGCGCCAGCAGCCGGGACAGGGGAATCAATGAGCAGTTCTTC. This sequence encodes CASSRDRGINEQFF.

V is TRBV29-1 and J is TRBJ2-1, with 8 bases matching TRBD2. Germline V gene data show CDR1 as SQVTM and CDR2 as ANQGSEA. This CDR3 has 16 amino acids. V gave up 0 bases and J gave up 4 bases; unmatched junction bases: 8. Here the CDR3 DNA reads TGCAGCGTTGAAGATCAAGCTAGCGGGTATTACAATGAGCAGTTCTTC. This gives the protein CSVEDQASGYYNEQFF.

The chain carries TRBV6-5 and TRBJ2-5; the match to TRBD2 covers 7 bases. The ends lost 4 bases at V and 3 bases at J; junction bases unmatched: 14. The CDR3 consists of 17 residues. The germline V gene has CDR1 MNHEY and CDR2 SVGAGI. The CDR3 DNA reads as TGTGCCAGCAGTTCCCCGGGACTAACGTGGGGTGAAGAGACCCAGTACTTC. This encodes CASSSPGLTWGEETQYF.

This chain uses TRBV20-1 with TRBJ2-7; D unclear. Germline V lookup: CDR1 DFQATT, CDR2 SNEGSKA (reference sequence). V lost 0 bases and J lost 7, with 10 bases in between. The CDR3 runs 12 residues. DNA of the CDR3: TGCAGTGCTAGAGATGGCAGTTGGGAGCAGTACTTC. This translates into CSARDGSWEQYF.